A selection of T cell receptor beta chains follows, all from one sample in a study of human T cells and chemical hapten exposure. MiXCR, run by TCRdb on the reads, gives a single entry per CDR3 protein. The sample comprises around 120,000 distinct CDR3 sequences, more than 8.5% of which are singletons, and 1.2% to 1.5% rests with the top ten. The sample was whole blood. The receptors here all came from a human donor in good health. Some clones in this sample may be carry-over from other donors' samples. CDR3s include the opening cysteine and the closing phenylalanine or tryptophan. A D gene is named only where the DNA matches it firmly. Size values are once, few and many counts, or a class for expanded clones, and some rows have none.

size,J,D,V,DNA,CDR3
many,TRBJ1-1,TRBD1,TRBV6-2/TRBV6-3,TGTGCCAGCAGTTACATCAAGGACAGGGGAAGGATGAACACTGAAGCTTTCTTT,CASSYIKDRGRMNTEAFF
many,TRBJ1-1,-,TRBV27,TGTGCCAGCGTGAGGTGGGGGCGCGGAGCTTTCTTT,CASVRWGRGAFF
many,TRBJ1-1,-,TRBV27,TGTGCCAGCAGTTTTACCTCAGGGACTGAAGCTTTCTTT,CASSFTSGTEAFF
many,TRBJ2-3,TRBD2,TRBV9,TGTGCCAGCAGCGTCCTAGCGGGGGGGCCAGATACGCAGTATTTT,CASSVLAGGPDTQYF
-,TRBJ1-6,-,TRBV4-1,TGCGCCAGCAGCCAAGGCGGCAGCGATAATTCACCCCTCCACTTT,CASSQGGSDNSPLHF
many,TRBJ2-3,TRBD2,TRBV18,TGTGCCAGCTCACCACCGGGACTAGCGGGTTATACGCAGTATTTT,CASSPPGLAGYTQYF
many,TRBJ2-5,TRBD1,TRBV11-2,TGTGCCAGCCGAACAGGGGTGGCGGAGACCCAGTACTTC,CASRTGVAETQYF
many,TRBJ2-2,-,TRBV2,TGTGCCAGCATGAGGGCCACCGGGGAGCTGTTTTTT,CASMRATGELFF
few,TRBJ1-5,-,TRBV27,TGTGCCAGCAGTTTCTCTAGCAATCAGCCCCAGCATTTT,CASSFSSNQPQHF
few,TRBJ2-1,TRBD1,TRBV15,TGTGCCACCAGCACAACAGGGGGGACCTACAATGAGCAGTTCTTC,CATSTTGGTYNEQFF
few,TRBJ2-7,TRBD1,TRBV4-1,TGCGCCAGCAGCCAAACCCTGGGACAGGGCTACGAGCAGTACTTC,CASSQTLGQGYEQYF
-,TRBJ2-7,-,TRBV5-6,TGTGCCAGCAGCAGGACTCGCAGGTACGAGCAGTACTTC,CASSRTRRYEQYF
-,TRBJ2-5,TRBD1,TRBV5-6,TGTGCCAGCGATACGACAGGGGCTGGGGAGACCCAGTACTTC,CASDTTGAGETQYF